This is a list of T cell receptor beta chains from one sample in a study of OX40 agonist ivuxolimab in advanced cancers. Data came from immunoSEQ multiplex PCR; TCRdb stores just in-frame clones and leaves some out. The table records over 50,000 clones, about 91% of them present only once. This sample comprised CD4+ or CD8+ T cells sorted from blood, obtained in a trial of the OX40 agonist ivuxolimab. Receptors were obtained from an adult with an advanced solid tumor such as melanoma, head and neck, liver or kidney cancer. CDR3s include the opening cysteine and the closing phenylalanine or tryptophan. D genes are given only for firm matches. The listing skips clone size in some rows; elsewhere it reads once, few, many or a size class.

cdr3_nt,cdr3_aa,d_call,cdr3_length,j_call,clone_size,v_call
TGTGCCAGCAGCCCACCCCGCTACAGGGATGGCTACACCTTC,CASSPPRYRDGYTF,NA,14,TRBJ1-2,NA,TRBV28
TGTGCCACCAGCAGGCCCCTATCCGACAGGGGTTACGAGCAGTACTTC,CATSRPLSDRGYEQYF,TRBD1,16,TRBJ2-7,NA,TRBV15
TGTGCCAGCAGCATGACACCCTCCTACGAGCAGTACTTC,CASSMTPSYEQYF,NA,13,TRBJ2-7,NA,TRBV11-3
TGTGCCAGCTCACACGGGAGGGCCCTCGACGAGCAGTACTTC,CASSHGRALDEQYF,TRBD2,14,TRBJ2-7,NA,TRBV18
TGTGCCAGCAGCTTAGTGCGGGTAACCACTCGGAACACCATATATTTT,CASSLVRVTTRNTIYF,NA,16,TRBJ1-3,NA,TRBV7-9
TGCAGCGTAACAGGGTTGTGGGACAATGAGCAGTTCTTC,CSVTGLWDNEQFF,NA,13,TRBJ2-1,NA,TRBV29-1
TGTGCCAGCAGCTTAGGAACCCAGGGATACAATCAGCCCCAGCATTTT,CASSLGTQGYNQPQHF,NA,16,TRBJ1-5,NA,TRBV7-9
TGTGCCAGCAATCCCGCTAGCGGATATTACGAGCAGTACTTC,CASNPASGYYEQYF,TRBD2,14,TRBJ2-7,once,TRBV6-5
TGTGCCAGCTCACGACGGGAGGGACCGGAGGGCACAGATACGCAGTATTTT,CASSRREGPEGTDTQYF,TRBD2,17,TRBJ2-3,NA,TRBV18
TGTGCCAGTAGTGCCAAATTAGCGGGAGCGAGCACAGATACGCAGTATTTT,CASSAKLAGASTDTQYF,TRBD2,17,TRBJ2-3,NA,TRBV19
TGTGCCAGCAGTTTTAACAGGGATAACTATGGCTACACCTTC,CASSFNRDNYGYTF,NA,14,TRBJ1-2,NA,TRBV28
TGTGCCAGCAGCCAAGGACTTAACAATGAGCAGTTCTTC,CASSQGLNNEQFF,NA,13,TRBJ2-1,NA,TRBV4-2
TGCGCCAGCAGCCAAGGACAGGGAGAGACCCAGTACTTC,CASSQGQGETQYF,TRBD1,13,TRBJ2-5,NA,TRBV4-3
TGTGCCAGCACCCCCATCAGGGATCAAGAGACCCAGTACTTC,CASTPIRDQETQYF,NA,14,TRBJ2-5,NA,TRBV7-6
TGTGCCAGCAGCTTAGGACAGGGTAGTCGCTACGAGCAGTACTTC,CASSLGQGSRYEQYF,TRBD1,15,TRBJ2-7,NA,TRBV7-9
TGTGCCAGCAGTGAATGTCCGGGAGGGTGCCAGAGTGAGCAGTTCTTC,CASSECPGGCQSEQFF,TRBD2,16,TRBJ2-1,NA,TRBV25-1
TGTGCCAGTAGGGGAGCCTTGAACACTGAAGCTTTCTTT,CASRGALNTEAFF,NA,13,TRBJ1-1,NA,TRBV19
TGTGCCAGCAGCCAGGGACTACCGTCGGAGCAGTACTTC,CASSQGLPSEQYF,TRBD2,13,TRBJ2-7,NA,TRBV4-2
TGTGCCAGCAGTGCTGAGGGCAGGTTCAATGAGCAGTTCTTC,CASSAEGRFNEQFF,NA,14,TRBJ2-1,NA,TRBV6-4
TGTGCCAGCAGCTCCCTACGGGAGGGCTACGAGCAGTACTTC,CASSSLREGYEQYF,TRBD2,14,TRBJ2-7,NA,TRBV5-6
TGTGCCAGCAGCTTAGTAGCAGCCGTCGATGAGCAGTTCTTC,CASSLVAAVDEQFF,NA,14,TRBJ2-1,NA,TRBV11-2
TGTGCCAGCAGTGAGGGACCTGGAAACACCATATATTTT,CASSEGPGNTIYF,NA,13,TRBJ1-3,NA,TRBV6-4
TGTGCCAGCTCACCACCGGGGGAGACCCAGTACTTC,CASSPPGETQYF,NA,12,TRBJ2-5,NA,TRBV18
TGTGCCAGCAGCTTAGATCTCGCGGGAGCAGATACGCAGTATTTT,CASSLDLAGADTQYF,TRBD2,15,TRBJ2-3,NA,TRBV11-3
TGTGCCAGCACCCATAGCTCCGGGGAGCTGTTTTTT,CASTHSSGELFF,NA,12,TRBJ2-2,NA,TRBV2
TGTGCCAGCAGCTTACCGGGAAAAGAGCAGTACTTC,CASSLPGKEQYF,NA,12,TRBJ2-7,once,TRBV5-6
TGTGCCAGCAGCTTAGATCAAAGGAGGAGCTCCTACGAGCAGTACTTC,CASSLDQRRSSYEQYF,NA,16,TRBJ2-7,NA,TRBV11-2
TGTGCCAGTAGTATTTGGCCTCTCTCCTACAATGAGCAGTTCTTC,CASSIWPLSYNEQFF,NA,15,TRBJ2-1,NA,TRBV19
TGTGCCAGCAGCTACGATCCGGGACAGGTCTCCTACAATGAGCAGTTCTTC,CASSYDPGQVSYNEQFF,TRBD1,17,TRBJ2-1,NA,TRBV7-9
TGTGCCAGCAGTTATTACAATGAGCAGTTCTTC,CASSYYNEQFF,NA,11,TRBJ2-1,NA,TRBV27
TGTGCCAGCAGTTTAGGGTATCGGGGACAGGGGTACAATGAGCAGTTCTTC,CASSLGYRGQGYNEQFF,TRBD1,17,TRBJ2-1,few,TRBV28
TGTGCCAGCAGGTTAATTCGGAATTCACCCCTCCACTTT,CASRLIRNSPLHF,NA,13,TRBJ1-6,NA,TRBV28
TGCGCCAGCAGCCAAGATCGGGTCGGGAACACTGAAGCTTTCTTT,CASSQDRVGNTEAFF,NA,15,TRBJ1-1,NA,TRBV4-3
TGTGCCAGCAGCGTTGGGGACAGTGCCTACGAGCAGTACTTC,CASSVGDSAYEQYF,TRBD1,14,TRBJ2-7,NA,TRBV9
TGCGCCAGCAGCCCTAGGACAGAAATGAACACTGAAGCTTTCTTT,CASSPRTEMNTEAFF,NA,15,TRBJ1-1,NA,TRBV4-3
TGTGCCAGCAGTCCTCCCCCACAAGCGGGAAAGACCTACGGTGAGCAGTTCTTC,CASSPPPQAGKTYGEQFF,TRBD2,18,TRBJ2-1,NA,TRBV27
TGCGCCAGCAGCCAATCACTACCCAGCCTCAATGAGCAGTTCTTC,CASSQSLPSLNEQFF,NA,15,TRBJ2-1,NA,TRBV4-3
TGTGCCAGCAAACCTCGGGATTCCCACACAGATACGCAGTATTTT,CASKPRDSHTDTQYF,NA,15,TRBJ2-3,NA,TRBV27
TGTGCCAGCAGTTTTACAGGGGCCTCCTTTTTCTACGAGCAGTACTTC,CASSFTGASFFYEQYF,TRBD1,16,TRBJ2-7,NA,TRBV27
TGTGCCAGCAGTTTAGTGGTAGCTGGCACCGGGGAGCTGTTTTTT,CASSLVVAGTGELFF,NA,15,TRBJ2-2,NA,TRBV28
TGTGCTAGTGGCCCCCGGGAGAGAGCTTTCTTT,CASGPRERAFF,NA,11,TRBJ1-1,NA,TRBV12-5
TGCGCCAGCAGCGTAAGCGAACTTATTATATACGAGCAGTACTTC,CASSVSELIIYEQYF,NA,15,TRBJ2-7,NA,TRBV4-1
TGTGCCAGCAGTTTAGGGTCCGAAGGCTACACCTTC,CASSLGSEGYTF,NA,12,TRBJ1-2,NA,TRBV28
TGTGCCAGCAGCTTAACACAGGGGGATCAGCCCCAGCATTTT,CASSLTQGDQPQHF,TRBD1,14,TRBJ1-5,once,TRBV7-9
TGTGCCATCAGTGATTTGGCAGGGAGAATGGTGATCATGAACACTGAAGCTTTCTTT,CAISDLAGRMVIMNTEAFF,NA,19,TRBJ1-1,NA,TRBV10-3
TGTGCCAGCAGGGAGACAGGGTCGAACACTGAAGCTTTCTTT,CASRETGSNTEAFF,TRBD1,14,TRBJ1-1,NA,TRBV28
TGCGCCAGCAGCCAAGAAGGAACTAGCGTTTACGAGCAGTACTTC,CASSQEGTSVYEQYF,TRBD2,15,TRBJ2-7,NA,TRBV4-1
TGCGCCAGCAGCCAAGATCAGTTAGGGGGTGAGCAGTTCTTC,CASSQDQLGGEQFF,NA,14,TRBJ2-1,NA,TRBV4-3
TGTGCCAGCAGTGCCCAAAGGGAACAGGGGGCGAATCAGCCCCAGCATTTT,CASSAQREQGANQPQHF,TRBD1,17,TRBJ1-5,few,TRBV6-1